The 5 T cell receptor beta chains listed next were all sequenced from one sample in a study of cytomegalovirus exposure and HLA in healthy donors. The repertoire was sequenced with immunoSEQ multiplex PCR; TCRdb's copy has only in-frame clones and lacks some. The sample lists 130,000 to 150,000 clones; 90% were seen once. Specimen: PBMCs. The source of these receptors is a woman under 40 in good health and CMV-seropositive.

The rearrangement joins TRBV19 to TRBJ2-5; 7 bases fit TRBD2. The trim removed 3 bases at V and 2 bases at J, leaving 12 bases unmatched. The CDR3 totals 17 residues. Germline CDR1 LNHDA, CDR2 SQIVND (reference sequence). DNA for the CDR3: TGTGCCAGTAGTATGTCCAGCGGGATTGGGGTTCAAGAGACCCAGTACTTC. Translating gives CASSMSSGIGVQETQYF.

V gene TRBV5-1 combines with J gene TRBJ1-5; 8 positions match TRBD1. J gave up 6 bases and V 3 bases, and 5 bases lay outside the gene matches. The CDR3 totals 14 residues. Per germline, CDR1 SGHRS and CDR2 YFSETQ. The CDR3: CASSSSGGTQPQHF. In DNA form, the CDR3 reads TGCGCCAGCAGCTCCTCAGGGGGCACTCAGCCCCAGCATTTT. Together with reference TRBV5-1 and TRBJ1-5, the CDR3 gives the full variable domain: KAGVTQTPRYLIKTRGQQVTLSCSPISGHRSVSWYQQTPGQGLQFLFEYFSETQRNKGNFPGRFSGRQFSNSRSEMNVSTLELGDSALYLCASSSSGGTQPQHFGDGTRLSIL.

The V gene is TRBV6-1, the J gene TRBJ1-5; the D gene is possibly TRBD1 (5 bases). V was clipped by 4 bases and J by 7 bases, with 17 bases between them. Germline V gene sequence: CDR1 MNHNS, CDR2 SASEGT. CDR3 length: 15 amino acids. The CDR3: CASSGLLGARQPQHF. CDR3 in DNA: TGTGCCAGCAGTGGACTTTTAGGGGCGAGACAGCCCCAGCATTTT.

This rearrangement joins TRBV11-2 to TRBJ2-1; the D gene is possibly TRBD1 (6 bases). Per the germline V gene, CDR1 is SGHAT and CDR2 is FQNNGV. This CDR3 contains 17 residues. V was pared by 0 bases and J by 0 bases, with 12 bases between. CDR3 protein: CASSLDPTDSSYNEQFF. CDR3 DNA: TGTGCCAGCAGCTTAGATCCGACGGACAGCTCCTACAATGAGCAGTTCTTC.

The rearrangement uses TRBV5-6 and TRBJ1-5; D gene ambiguous. Trimming took off 2 bases at V and 2 bases at J, with 11 bases between the two ends. The CDR3 spans 15 residues. CDR1 is SGHDT and CDR2 is YYEEEE in the germline V gene. In DNA form, the CDR3 reads TGTGCCAGCAGCTTAGGCGGGTTGGGCAATCAGCCCCAGCATTTT. Protein: CASSLGGLGNQPQHF.